The clone carrying this T cell receptor (beta chain) was detected only a few times. Libraries were prepared by immunoSEQ multiplex PCR; TCRdb keeps only in-frame clonotypes and omits some of them. The repertoire holds more than 140,000 clones, with around three quarters as singletons. The data originate from a study of cytotoxic CD8 clonotypes in ibrutinib-treated CLL. The specimen comprised PBMCs, sampled after 12 months of ibrutinib treatment. This clonotype was sampled from a human donor with chronic lymphocytic leukemia.

The CDR3 loop is CASSHRTENTGELFF. The CDR3 nucleotides are TGTGCCAGCAGCCATCGGACAGAGAACACCGGGGAGCTGTTTTTT. V is TRBV5-4 and J is TRBJ2-2; D perhaps matches TRBD1 (6 bases). V lost 4 bases and J 1 base, leaving 11 bases between the germline ends. The CDR3 spans 15 residues. CDR1 is SGHNT and CDR2 is YYREEE in the germline V gene (reference sequence). Drawing the rest from reference TRBV5-4 and TRBJ2-2, the complete variable domain is ETGVTQSPTHLIKTRGQQVTLRCSSQSGHNTVSWYQQALGQGPQFIFQYYREEENGRGNFPPRFSGLQFPNYSSELNVNALELDDSALYLCASSHRTENTGELFFGEGSRLTVL.